The 18 T cell receptor beta chains given below trace back to one sample, sequenced in a study of CD8 T cells in ankylosing spondylitis. Findings and limits, study-wide: About 8 highly homologous variants made up a TCR beta motif, and this motif appeared characteristic of ankylosing spondylitis blood.

Their specific antigens are unknown. Each CDR3 protein gets one entry after TCRdb re-called the 5' RACE reads with MiXCR. The table lists 750,000 to 850,000 distinct CDR3 sequences, about an eighth of them singletons. Sequences were obtained from blood, either unsorted or a sorted T cell fraction (not recorded which). The receptors derive from a male donor with ankylosing spondylitis.

This clonotype was detected a few times. J is TRBJ2-5 and V is TRBV20-1; TRBD1 or TRBD2 may be the D gene (5 bases each). V lost 5 bases, J lost 5 bases, and 18 bases lay in between. Germline CDR1 is DFQATT and CDR2 is SNEGSKA (reference sequence). CDR3 length: 14 residues. CDR3 sequence reads: CSAPGHTSLETQYF. The CDR3 DNA follows: TGCAGTGCTCCGGGGCACACCAGCCTGGAGACCCAGTACTTC.

This chain uses TRBV6-2 or TRBV6-3 with TRBJ2-3; 11 nucleotides agree with TRBD2. The germline gives CDR1 MNHEY, CDR2 SVGEGT. V shed 2 bases, J shed 6 bases, and the junction held 4 bases outside the gene matches. The length of the CDR3 is 15 residues. CDR3 loop: CASSYRSSGRDTQYF. CDR3 nucleotide sequence: TGTGCCAGCAGTTACCGGTCTAGCGGGAGGGATACGCAGTATTTT.

Many counts were recorded for this clonotype. The gene calls are TRBV29-1 and TRBJ2-1; maybe TRBD1 (6 bases). Deletions cut 5 bases from V and 9 bases from J, with 20 bases between. This CDR3 region has 14 residues. Germline-derived CDR1 and CDR2 are SQVTM and ANQGSEA. CDR3 nucleotide sequence: TGCAGCGTTCAAAGAACCCTTACAGGGTTTGAGCAGTTCTTC. Protein sequence: CSVQRTLTGFEQFF.

The V and J genes are TRBV7-2 and TRBJ1-4, with a weak D call TRBD1 (5 bases). CDR1 is SGHTA and CDR2 is FQGNSA in the germline V gene. The CDR3 spans 16 residues. V lost 5 bases to trimming and J lost 8 bases, with 21 bases between them. DNA of the CDR3: TGTGCCAGCAGCCGAAGACCTAGGGGTGGTTGGGAAAAACTGTTTTTT. Its translation is CASSRRPRGGWEKLFF.

J is TRBJ2-5 and V is TRBV11-1; 16 bases fit TRBD2. V dropped 3 bases and J dropped 5; count of bases not matched to a gene: 9. The length of the CDR3 is 18 residues. Germline V gene sequence: CDR1 SGHAT, CDR2 FQDESV (reference sequence). DNA of the CDR3: TGTGCCAGCAGCTTGGGGACTAGCGGGAGGGCCACGGTGGAGACCCAGTACTTC. Its protein is CASSLGTSGRATVETQYF. The full variable domain, in which reference TRBV11-1 and TRBJ2-5 provide the parts outside the CDR3, is EAEVAQSPRYKITEKSQAVAFWCDPISGHATLYWYRQILGQGPELLVQFQDESVVDDSQLPKDRFSAERLKGVDSTLKIQPAELGDSAMYLCASSLGTSGRATVETQYFGPGTRLLVL.

In this sample, this clonotype turned up a few times. This chain uses TRBV10-3 with TRBJ2-3; D may match TRBD1 or TRBD2 (5 bases each). V shed 0 bases and J shed 2 bases, with 9 bases lying between them. This CDR3 is built from 15 residues. CDR1 is ENHRY and CDR2 is SYGVKD in the germline V gene. This chain's CDR3 is CAISESGPITDTQYF. The CDR3 coding sequence is TGTGCCATCAGTGAGTCGGGACCGATCACAGATACGCAGTATTTT.

The chain combines TRBV7-3 with TRBJ2-5; TRBD1 matches 11 bases. Losses at the gene ends were 5 bases for V and 9 bases for J; bases not matched to a gene: 5. This CDR3 contains 13 residues. Germline V gene lookup returns CDR1 SGHTA and CDR2 FQGTGA. CDR3 bases: TGTGCCAGCAGCAAGGACAGGGGGCAGCCCCAGTACTTC. It yields the protein CASSKDRGQPQYF.

The V and J genes are TRBV5-1 and TRBJ2-5; D may match TRBD1 or TRBD2 (5 bases each). CDR1 and CDR2 (germline): SGHRS, YFSETQ. The V end was cut by 2 bases, the J end by 2 bases, with 16 bases between. The CDR3 is 16 amino acids. CDR3 bases: TGCGCCAGCAGCTTCCGGGACGGAACCTTACAAGAGACCCAGTACTTC. Its translation is CASSFRDGTLQETQYF.

This clonotype came up many times. V usage is TRBV20-1 and J usage is TRBJ1-5, with 10 nucleotides matching TRBD1. Germline loops: CDR1 DFQATT, CDR2 SNEGSKA (reference sequence). The V segment lost 2 bases and the J segment 10 bases; nucleotides outside the gene matches: 20. The CDR3 length is 18 residues. In DNA form, the CDR3 reads TGCAGTGCTAGAAAAGGGACAGGGGTATCGATAGCAATCAGCCCCCAGCATTTT. As protein: CSARKGTGVSIAISPQHF.

This sequence joins TRBV4-2 and TRBJ1-6, with TRBD1 matching 9 bases. CDR1 LGHNA and CDR2 YNFKEQ come from the germline V gene. The CDR3 consists of 19 residues. V was pared by 0 bases and J by 0 bases, with 6 bases of the junction left unmatched. CDR3 protein: CASSQDSTGGFSYNSPLHF. The CDR3 DNA reads TGTGCCAGCAGCCAAGATTCAACAGGGGGCTTCTCCTATAATTCACCCCTCCACTTT.

This chain joins TRBV20-1 and TRBJ1-2; 9 bases are a match to TRBD1. The germline gives CDR1 DFQATT, CDR2 SNEGSKA (reference sequence). The CDR3 extends over 14 amino acids. V lost 3 bases, J lost 3 bases, and 5 bases stayed unmatched. CDR3: CSARPGQGYYGYTF. The CDR3 DNA reads TGCAGTGCTAGGCCGGGACAGGGTTACTATGGCTACACCTTC.

This chain uses TRBV4-3 with TRBJ1-5; D is ambiguous. The CDR3 runs to 14 residues. V shed 5 bases and J shed 2 bases, with 10 bases lying between them. Germline CDR1 LGHNA, CDR2 YSLEER. CDR3 in amino acids: CASSRRRGNQPQHF. DNA for the CDR3: TGCGCCAGCAGCAGAAGGAGGGGCAATCAGCCCCAGCATTTT.

The chain links TRBV4-2 to TRBJ1-2, with D possibly being TRBD1 (5 bases). The CDR3 covers 17 residues. V lost 4 bases and J 4 bases, leaving 22 bases between the germline ends. Germline CDR1 and CDR2: LGHNA and YNFKEQ. The CDR3 is CASSPPGMAAGTYGYTF. DNA of the CDR3: TGTGCCAGCAGCCCCCCGGGGATGGCCGCTGGGACCTATGGCTACACCTTC.

The V call is TRBV3-1, the J call TRBJ2-7; 7 bases map to TRBD1. Trimming at V came to 3 bases and at J to 5 bases, leaving 7 bases not matched to a gene. Germline V CDR1 and CDR2: LGHDT, YNNKEL (reference sequence). The CDR3 length is 14 residues. The CDR3 loop is CASSHRDRANEQYF. The DNA for the CDR3 is TGTGCCAGCAGCCACCGCGACAGGGCCAACGAGCAGTACTTC.

This clonotype was recorded a few times. The CDR3 region has the DNA TGTGCCAGCAGTTACTCGGTCGGCAGCTCCTTCACGCAGCCCCAGCATTTT. This gives the protein CASSYSVGSSFTQPQHF. This chain joins TRBV6-2 or TRBV6-3 and TRBJ1-5; no clear D gene. Germline V gives CDR1 MNHEY, CDR2 SVGEGT. This CDR3 comprises 17 residues. Trimming pared 0 bases from V and 7 bases from J, leaving 19 bases between.

This clonotype turned up a few times. The chain combines TRBV15 with TRBJ1-2; D not certain. Trimming stripped 0 bases from V and 3 bases from J, with 11 bases between. CDR3 length: 15 residues. Germline V gives CDR1 LNHNV, CDR2 YYDKDF (reference sequence). CDR3 bases: TGTGCCACCAGCAGAGAGGCCGGGTTTGACTATGGCTACACCTTC. Amino acid sequence: CATSREAGFDYGYTF.

The chain is built from TRBV11-2 and TRBJ2-5; 15 nucleotides agree with TRBD2. This CDR3 is built from 17 residues. Per germline, CDR1 SGHAT and CDR2 FQNNGV. V was pared by 1 base and J by 2 bases, with 2 bases of the junction left unmatched. The CDR3 region has the DNA TGTGCCAGCAGCTTAGGGGGACTAGCGGGGGGTCAAGAGACCCAGTACTTC. This encodes CASSLGGLAGGQETQYF.

This chain joins TRBV4-2 and TRBJ2-7; D is uncertain. Between the trimmed V and J ends, which lost 4 bases and 0 bases, there was a span of 13 bases. The germline V gene encodes CDR1 LGHNA and CDR2 YNFKEQ. The CDR3 is 15 amino acids. The CDR3 protein is CASSRVGQDSYEQYF. The CDR3 DNA reads TGTGCCAGCAGCCGAGTAGGGCAGGACTCCTACGAGCAGTACTTC.